The 25 T cell receptor beta chains listed next were all sequenced from one sample in a study of vaccination effects on CD4 cells after COVID-19. For these TCRs, the target antigens are not known. Scientists isolated CD4+ T cells after an approximately 11-day culture period ended. Subjects were given two BNT162b2 or mRNA-1273 vaccine doses. The assay was immunoSEQ multiplex PCR, and TCRdb's table has in-frame clones only and misses some. Counted here are approximately 74,000 clones, roughly four fifths occurring once; the ten biggest clones make up about 2.3%. This sample comprised CD4+ T cells from PBMCs cultured without peptide, obtained after COVID-19 vaccination. The origin of the receptors is a human donor who received a COVID-19 vaccine.

The sample holds a few counts of this clone. V is TRBV6-2 or TRBV6-3 and J is TRBJ2-2; D not certain. This CDR3 has 15 amino acids. Per germline, CDR1 MNHEY and CDR2 SVGEGT. Trimming pared 2 bases from V and 4 bases from J, leaving 11 bases between. CDR3 sequence: CASSYRRESTGELFF. As DNA, the CDR3 is TGTGCCAGCAGTTACCGTAGGGAAAGCACCGGGGAGCTGTTTTTT.

The chain employs TRBV5-1 and TRBJ2-3, with D tentatively TRBD1 or TRBD2 (5 bases each). This CDR3 has 14 residues. Germline V CDR1 and CDR2: SGHRS, YFSETQ. The V and J ends lost 0 bases and 5 bases respectively, with 10 bases between them. This chain's CDR3 is CASSLVGDGDTQYF. CDR3 DNA: TGCGCCAGCAGCTTGGTAGGGGACGGAGATACGCAGTATTTT.

This sequence joins TRBV7-8 and TRBJ2-1, with 8 bases fitting TRBD2. V gave up 3 bases and J gave up 3 bases; unmatched junction bases: 7. The CDR3 has 16 residues. Germline CDR1 and CDR2: SGHVS and FQNEAQ. The CDR3 spells CASSFLPSGLYNEQFF. CDR3 nucleotides: TGTGCCAGCAGCTTTCTTCCTAGCGGGCTCTACAATGAGCAGTTCTTC.

This clone turned up a few times. The rearrangement joins TRBV7-9 to TRBJ2-5, with D uncertain. Germline-derived CDR1 and CDR2 are SEHNR and FQNEAQ (reference sequence). This CDR3 has 12 amino acids. V dropped 3 bases and J dropped 5 bases, with 7 bases sitting between them. The chain's CDR3 is CASSFLGETQYF. The CDR3 coding sequence is TGTGCCAGCAGCTTTTTAGGCGAGACCCAGTACTTC.

This clone was counted once. This CDR3 is CASSQDPTGAYYGYTF. DNA of the CDR3: TGCGCCAGCAGCCAAGATCCCACAGGGGCGTACTATGGCTACACCTTC. The rearrangement joins TRBV4-3 to TRBJ1-2; the match to TRBD1 covers 7 bases. The CDR3 totals 16 residues. With 0 bases clipped from V and 3 bases from J, the junction kept 7 bases outside the gene matches. In germline, CDR1 is LGHNA, CDR2 YSLEER.

V gene TRBV7-3 combines with J gene TRBJ1-2; unclear D gene. The CDR3 contains 17 residues. CDR1 is SGHTA, CDR2 FQGTGA, per germline. The germline V and J ends were trimmed by 0 bases and 6 bases, with 20 bases remaining between them. CDR3 residues: CASSLTGSMNTRDGYTF. The DNA for the CDR3 is TGTGCCAGCAGCTTAACTGGGTCTATGAACACTAGGGATGGCTACACCTTC.

There are a few counts of this clone. The chain couples TRBV7-2 to TRBJ1-4; TRBD1 is a possible D gene (5 bases). Looked up from germline, CDR1 is SGHTA and CDR2 is FQGNSA. V gave up 2 bases and J gave up 7 bases, with 17 bases separating them. This CDR3 contains 16 residues. The CDR3 DNA sequence: TGTGCCAGCAGCTTATATCCGGGGGTAACGAGTGAAAAACTGTTTTTT. This gives the protein CASSLYPGVTSEKLFF.

V gene TRBV20-1 combines with J gene TRBJ2-5; TRBD2 aligns across 9 bases. Germline V gives CDR1 DFQATT, CDR2 SNEGSKA (reference sequence). The CDR3 is 14 amino acids. V shed 3 bases and J 4 bases; nucleotides not matched to a gene: 6. The CDR3 DNA reads as TGCAGTGCTAGTCCAGCGGGGGGTCTAGAGACCCAGTACTTC. The encoded protein is CSASPAGGLETQYF.

The rearrangement uses TRBV29-1 and TRBJ2-5, with a tentative D call TRBD2 (6 bases). CDR3 size: 13 residues. Germline CDR1 SQVTM, CDR2 ANQGSEA. Trimming pared 1 base from V and 5 bases from J, leaving 11 bases between. CDR3 amino acids: CSVEGGVRETQYF. In nucleotides, the CDR3 is TGCAGCGTTGAAGGCGGGGTCCGGGAGACCCAGTACTTC. Looking up the rest from reference TRBV29-1 and TRBJ2-5 gives the full variable domain: SAVISQKPSRDICQRGTSLTIQCQVDSQVTMMFWYRQQPGQSLTLIATANQGSEATYESGFVIDKFPISRPNLTFSTLTVSNMSPEDSSIYLCSVEGGVRETQYFGPGTRLLVL.

This rearrangement joins TRBV2 to TRBJ1-6; 9 bases agree with TRBD1. After removal of 2 bases from V and 10 bases from J, the junction contained 6 bases not matched to a gene. The germline CDR1 and CDR2 sequences are SNHLY and FYNNEI. The CDR3 is made up of 15 amino acids. CDR3 residues: CASSEPGQGRSPLHF. For the CDR3, the DNA is TGTGCCAGCAGTGAACCGGGACAGGGTCGATCACCCCTCCACTTT.

V usage is TRBV27 and J usage is TRBJ1-5; 9 bases are shared with TRBD1. Germline V gene lookup returns CDR1 MNHEY and CDR2 SMNVEV (reference sequence). With 2 bases clipped from V and 6 bases from J, the junction kept 5 bases outside the gene matches. The CDR3 contains 15 residues. CDR3 bases: TGTGCCAGCAGTTTAGGAACAGGGGGCTCTCAGCCCCAGCATTTT. Its protein product is CASSLGTGGSQPQHF.

V usage is TRBV6-1 and J usage is TRBJ1-2; a possible D gene is TRBD1 (5 bases). From germline, CDR1 is MNHNS and CDR2 SASEGT. Trimming removed 1 base at V and 4 bases at J, with 16 bases between. The CDR3 is made up of 16 amino acids. The CDR3 loop is CASSEGGTQSGYGYTF. The CDR3 nucleotides are TGTGCCAGCAGTGAAGGGGGGACCCAATCGGGCTATGGCTACACCTTC.

J is TRBJ2-5 and V is TRBV3-1 (or the pseudogene TRBV3-2), with 10 bases fitting TRBD2. V was pared by 4 bases and J by 5 bases, with 13 bases of the junction left unmatched. There are 17 residues in the CDR3. Germline CDR1 LGHDT, CDR2 YNNKEL (reference sequence). CDR3 sequence (DNA): TGTGCCAGCAGCCCCTTAGCGGGGGGAGGAATAGGGGAGACCCAGTACTTC. Its translation is CASSPLAGGGIGETQYF.

The chain combines TRBV24-1 with TRBJ1-4; possibly TRBD1 for D (5 bases). The CDR3 contains 13 residues. In germline, CDR1 is KGHDR, CDR2 SFDVKD. V lost 12 bases to trimming and J lost 6 bases, with 16 bases between them. Written as DNA, the CDR3 is TGTGCCCATGTCAGGGAGCGGGATGAAAAACTGTTTTTT. This gives the protein CAHVRERDEKLFF.

This clone was counted between two and nine times. The chain uses TRBV7-9 and TRBJ2-6; TRBD1 aligns across 7 bases. The CDR3 length is 18 residues. V shed 5 bases and J 0 bases; nucleotides not matched to a gene: 10. CDR1 is SEHNR, CDR2 FQNEAQ, per germline (reference sequence). DNA for the CDR3: TGTGCCAGCAGCGGACGGACAGGAAGAGACTCTGGGGCCAACGTCCTGACTTTC. Protein sequence: CASSGRTGRDSGANVLTF.

The chain has TRBV4-2 and TRBJ2-2; 9 bases fit TRBD1. Germline V gene lookup returns CDR1 LGHNA and CDR2 YNFKEQ. Unmatched junction bases numbered 10, after V lost 0 bases and J lost 5 bases. There are 18 residues in the CDR3. CDR3 coding DNA: TGTGCCAGCAGCCAAGATCATAAGGGACAGGGTTATACCGGGGAGCTGTTTTTT. This codes for CASSQDHKGQGYTGELFF.

This clone was observed a few times. The rearrangement joins TRBV5-6 to TRBJ2-7; 7 bases align to TRBD1. Germline assignment: CDR1 SGHDT and CDR2 YYEEEE. V was pared by 3 bases and J by 0 bases, with 6 bases of the junction left unmatched. The CDR3 runs 15 residues. CDR3 residues: CASSSLGDSSYEQYV. CDR3 in DNA: TGTGCCAGCAGCTCGCTTGGGGACAGCTCCTACGAGCAGTACGTC.

This clone is a singleton in its sample. The V and J genes are TRBV5-8 and TRBJ2-3, with D possibly matching TRBD2 (5 bases). This CDR3 is built from 16 residues. The germline gives CDR1 SGHTS, CDR2 YDEGEE. V lost 3 bases, J lost 3 bases, and 17 bases lay in between. The CDR3, as DNA: TGTGCCAGCAGCTCCCACAGCTCACCGGGGACAGATACGCAGTATTTT. Its translation: CASSSHSSPGTDTQYF. The full variable domain, its missing parts supplied by reference TRBV5-8 and TRBJ2-3, is EAGVTQSPTHLIKTRGQQATLRCSPISGHTSVYWYQQALGLGLQFLLWYDEGEERNRGNFPPRFSGRQFPNYSSELNVNALELEDSALYLCASSSHSSPGTDTQYFGPGTRLTVL.

The rearrangement joins TRBV7-5 to TRBJ2-7. TRBV7-5 is shown as a pseudogene. CDR3 length: 11 residues. CDR3 nucleotide sequence: TGTGCCAGAAGCTGCTCCTACGAGCAGTACGTC. Translating gives CARSCSYEQYV.

This clone has more than one count but fewer than ten. J is TRBJ2-1 and V is TRBV6-5; tentative D call: TRBD2 (6 bases). The CDR3 runs to 14 residues. The V end lost 7 bases, the J end lost 4 bases, and 14 bases lay between the germline ends. Germline V gene data show CDR1 as MNHEY and CDR2 as SVGAGI. CDR3 DNA sequence: TGTGCCAGCATCCGGGGGAATTCATACAATGAGCAGTTCTTC. Encoded protein: CASIRGNSYNEQFF.

The chain joins TRBV6-5 to TRBJ1-2; D call uncertain. CDR1 and CDR2 (germline): MNHEY, SVGAGI. The ends were cut back, 0 bases at V and 6 bases at J, with 14 bases in the middle. This CDR3 comprises 15 residues. The CDR3 sequence is CASSYSNQGTNGYTF. In DNA, the CDR3 is TGTGCCAGCAGTTACTCGAATCAAGGAACTAATGGCTACACCTTC.

This clone was seen just once. V is TRBV2 and J is TRBJ2-2; D is possibly TRBD1 or TRBD2 (5 bases each). Germline values: CDR1 SNHLY, CDR2 FYNNEI. V dropped 8 bases and J dropped 0 bases, with 10 bases sitting between them. The CDR3 consists of 14 residues. The CDR3 bases are TGTGCCAGCGGGACCGCTACGAACACCGGGGAGCTGTTTTTT. As protein: CASGTATNTGELFF.

Points on this clone: The sample contains more than one DNA sequence encoding this CDR3. The V gene is TRBV18, the J gene TRBJ1-3, with D possibly being TRBD1 (5 bases). Germline values: CDR1 KGHSH, CDR2 LQKENI. V lost 3 bases and J 0 bases, leaving 6 bases between the germline ends. The CDR3 is made up of 14 amino acids. CDR3 residues: CASSPGGSGNTIYF. The DNA of the CDR3 is TGTGCCAGCTCACCGGGGGGCTCTGGAAACACCATATATTTT. Variable domain in full (rest from reference TRBV18 and TRBJ1-3): NAGVMQNPRHLVRRRGQEARLRCSPMKGHSHVYWYRQLPEEGLKFMVYLQKENIIDESGMPKERFSAEFPKEGPSILRIQQVVRGDSAAYFCASSPGGSGNTIYFGEGSWLTVV.

The gene calls are TRBV24-1 and TRBJ2-4; D might be TRBD2 (6 bases). CDR3 length: 16 residues. Germline V CDR1 and CDR2: KGHDR, SFDVKD. Deletions cut 4 bases from V and 1 base from J, with 13 bases between. The CDR3 region is CATSESSGNAKNIQYF. As DNA, the CDR3 is TGTGCCACCAGTGAGAGTAGCGGTAATGCCAAAAACATTCAGTACTTC.

The chain carries TRBV2 and TRBJ1-2, with D possibly being TRBD1 (6 bases). CDR1 is SNHLY and CDR2 is FYNNEI in the germline V gene. This CDR3 has 13 amino acids. Trimming took 6 bases from V and 8 from J, leaving 16 bases between them. The CDR3 sequence is CASRELGGEGYTF. As DNA, the CDR3 is TGTGCCAGCAGGGAGCTAGGGGGGGAAGGCTACACCTTC.